This TCR beta chain was captured by sequencing in a study of T cells expressing NK-cell markers. Study-wide context: Sorted CD3+CD56+NKG2C+, CD3+CD56+NKG2C- and CD3+CD56-NKG2C+ T cells provided the TCR beta repertoires. Of eight sequenced donors, seven were HCMV-seropositive and one HCMV-seronegative. Regarding the study as a whole: Whether expanded NKG2C+ T cell clones recognized HCMV stayed uncertain.

The germline V gene has CDR1 MNHEY and CDR2 SMNVEV (reference sequence). This CDR3 has 14 amino acids. The cDNA for TCR beta came from 5'RACE template switching with UMIs. TCRdb re-called the 5' RACE reads and shows each CDR3 protein once, DNA omitted. The repertoire table contains about 370,000 distinct CDR3 sequences. In the case of this clonotype: Its antigen remains unknown.

The receptor's source is a woman aged 50 to 60 in good health. The rearrangement links TRBV27 to TRBJ2-5; TCRdb proposes TRBD1, but this gene call is untestable without DNA. Sample: blood T cells: a sorted CD56 or NKG2C T cell subset, CD4+ or CD8+ T cells, or bulk PBMC T cells (not recorded which). CDR3 in amino acids: CASRRPGRQETQYF.